In its sample, the clone carrying this T cell receptor beta chain was seen a few times. Its target is not known. Clones were sequenced by immunoSEQ multiplex PCR, and TCRdb holds only the in-frame ones, with some missing. The profile shows just under 80,000 clones, more than 70% of them singletons. This specimen comes from a study of T cells in localized non-small cell lung cancer. Study-level results: Heterogeneity is still possible, as just one tumor region was sequenced.

The source was peripheral blood, collected before any cancer treatment. The sequence was collected from a female donor older than 55 with stage I lung adenocarcinoma.

CDR3 coding DNA: TGTGCCAGTAAAACGGGCGGGCCTGGGGCCAACGTCCTGACTTTC. It is translated as CASKTGGPGANVLTF. The genes are TRBV19 and TRBJ2-6, with D maybe TRBD2 (5 bases). The CDR3 spans 15 residues. The V and J ends lost 7 bases and 2 bases respectively, with 12 bases between them. CDR1 LNHDA and CDR2 SQIVND come from the germline V gene (reference sequence).